A selection of T cell receptor beta chains follows, all from one sample in a study of shared clonotypes between healthy human individuals. Clones were sequenced by immunoSEQ multiplex PCR, and TCRdb holds only the in-frame ones, with some missing. The sample has a few million clones; just over 90% are singletons. The sample consisted of naive CD4+ T cells from PBMCs. The receptors were gathered from a man younger than 30 in good health. Some clones in this sample may be carry-over from other donors' samples. The CDR3 runs from the conserved cysteine through the conserved F or W. A D gene is named only where the DNA matches it firmly. Size values are once, few and many counts, or a class for expanded clones, and some rows have none.

V gene,D gene,clone size,J gene,CDR3 protein,CDR3 DNA
TRBV5-1,-,-,TRBJ2-1,CASSSQTGNLYNEQFF,TGCGCCAGCAGCTCTCAGACAGGCAATCTATACAATGAGCAGTTCTTC
TRBV29-1,-,-,TRBJ2-1,CSVDRGRNEQFF,TGCAGCGTTGACCGGGGGCGCAATGAGCAGTTCTTC
TRBV6-5,-,-,TRBJ2-1,CASRQQLYNEQFF,TGTGCCAGCAGGCAACAACTATACAATGAGCAGTTCTTC
TRBV6-1,TRBD1,-,TRBJ2-1,CASRDRANNNEQFF,TGTGCCAGCAGGGACAGGGCGAATAACAATGAGCAGTTCTTC
TRBV30,TRBD1,-,TRBJ1-1,CAWSAPQQGSNTEAFF,TGTGCCTGGAGTGCCCCCCAACAGGGGTCGAACACTGAAGCTTTCTTT
TRBV27,-,once,TRBJ1-1,CASSLRRMNTEAFF,TGTGCCAGCAGCTTGAGGCGTATGAACACTGAAGCTTTCTTT
TRBV27,-,once,TRBJ2-1,CASSRPPVYEQFF,TGTGCCAGCAGCCGCCCTCCGGTCTATGAGCAGTTCTTC
TRBV7-2,TRBD2,-,TRBJ2-3,CASSRNRPGGGTDTQYF,TGTGCCAGCAGCCGAAACCGGCCGGGAGGGGGCACAGATACGCAGTATTTT
TRBV7-6,TRBD1,-,TRBJ1-3,CASSNMAGQGINTIYF,TGTGCCAGCAGCAATATGGCGGGACAGGGTATAAACACCATATATTTT
TRBV5-5,-,-,TRBJ1-1,CASSFGVGTPGPEAFF,TGTGCCAGCAGCTTCGGGGTGGGGACCCCGGGCCCTGAAGCTTTCTTT
TRBV2,-,-,TRBJ2-1,CASNSDLYNEQFF,TGTGCCAGCAACTCCGACTTGTACAATGAGCAGTTCTTC
TRBV11-2,-,-,TRBJ2-1,CAGSWGFSYNEQFF,TGTGCCGGATCCTGGGGCTTCAGCTACAATGAGCAGTTCTTC
TRBV29-1,TRBD1,-,TRBJ2-6,CSGQGAGDSGANVLTF,TGCAGCGGGCAGGGGGCTGGGGACTCTGGGGCCAACGTCCTGACTTTC
TRBV2,TRBD2,-,TRBJ2-2,CASRGGTSVGELFF,TGTGCCAGCAGAGGGGGGACTAGTGTCGGGGAGCTGTTTTTT
TRBV5-5,TRBD2,-,TRBJ2-2,CASSRSGRAVTGELFF,TGTGCCAGCAGCCGGAGCGGGAGGGCCGTCACCGGGGAGCTGTTTTTT
TRBV5-4,TRBD1,-,TRBJ1-2,CASSSGQGDNYGYTF,TGTGCCAGCAGTTCCGGACAGGGGGACAACTATGGCTACACCTTC
TRBV5-1,TRBD1,-,TRBJ1-3,CASSSGDSLSGNTIYF,TGCGCCAGCAGCTCAGGGGACAGCCTCTCTGGAAACACCATATATTTT
TRBV28,TRBD1,-,TRBJ1-2,CASSSGGTGLRLGYTF,TGTGCCAGCAGTTCGGGGGGGACAGGGCTAAGATTGGGCTACACCTTC
TRBV6-1,TRBD2,-,TRBJ2-7,CASSLAGESPYEQYF,TGTGCCAGCAGTCTAGCGGGAGAAAGCCCCTACGAGCAGTACTTC
TRBV19,TRBD2,-,TRBJ2-5,CASRIAGGQETQYF,TGTGCCAGTAGAATAGCGGGAGGGCAGGAGACCCAGTACTTC
TRBV18,-,few,TRBJ1-1,CASSRLPANTEAFF,TGTGCCAGCTCACGACTCCCCGCGAACACTGAAGCTTTCTTT
TRBV30,TRBD1,-,TRBJ2-5,CAWSTGQITTGETQYF,TGTGCCTGGAGTACGGGACAGATAACTACGGGGGAGACCCAGTACTTC
TRBV5-1,TRBD2,-,TRBJ2-1,CASSLPGTSGQSYNEQFF,TGCGCCAGCAGCTTACCCGGGACTAGCGGGCAGTCCTACAATGAGCAGTTCTTC
TRBV29-1,TRBD1,-,TRBJ2-7,CSVKQGADEQYF,TGCAGCGTGAAGCAGGGGGCTGACGAGCAGTACTTC
TRBV11-2,-,once,TRBJ2-1,CASSLASPSSYNEQFF,TGTGCCAGCAGCTTAGCCAGCCCGAGCTCCTACAATGAGCAGTTCTTC
TRBV15,-,-,TRBJ2-7,CATSRGTTATSYEQYF,TGTGCCACCAGCAGAGGGACGACTGCCACCTCCTACGAGCAGTACTTC
TRBV5-4,-,-,TRBJ2-7,CASSFDRASLYEQYF,TGTGCCAGCAGCTTCGACAGAGCTAGCCTCTACGAGCAGTACTTC
TRBV11-2,-,-,TRBJ2-1,CASSLTGYYNEQFF,TGTGCCAGCAGCTTAACGGGATACTACAATGAGCAGTTCTTC
TRBV7-6,-,-,TRBJ2-3,CASSMASGGYTDTQYF,TGTGCCAGCAGCATGGCGAGTGGAGGATACACAGATACGCAGTATTTT
TRBV7-9,-,-,TRBJ2-1,CASRRGERYNEQFF,TGTGCCAGCCGAAGGGGGGAGAGGTACAATGAGCAGTTCTTC
TRBV6-5,TRBD1,-,TRBJ2-1,CASSRGQPSLNEQFF,TGTGCCAGCAGCCGGGGACAGCCGAGTCTCAATGAGCAGTTCTTC
TRBV28,TRBD1,few,TRBJ1-2,CASRPPGQGYGYTF,TGTGCCAGCAGACCCCCGGGACAGGGCTATGGCTACACCTTC
TRBV27,-,-,TRBJ1-2,CASSLTRKNNYGYTF,TGTGCCAGCAGTCTGACCAGGAAAAACAACTATGGCTACACCTTC
TRBV11-2,-,-,TRBJ1-2,CASSPQGRGGYTF,TGTGCCAGCAGCCCCCAAGGACGCGGTGGCTACACCTTC
TRBV29-1,TRBD2,-,TRBJ2-1,CSAPGRDSLNEQFF,TGCAGCGCTCCCGGGAGGGACTCCCTCAATGAGCAGTTCTTC
TRBV7-9,-,-,TRBJ2-3,CASSSWYRDTQYF,TGTGCCAGCAGCTCCTGGTATAGGGATACGCAGTATTTT
TRBV11-2,-,few,TRBJ1-1,CASSLDGGGTEAFF,TGTGCCAGCAGCTTAGATGGGGGAGGCACTGAAGCTTTCTTT
TRBV2,-,-,TRBJ1-2,CASRNPGPANYGYTF,TGTGCCAGCAGGAACCCGGGCCCAGCTAACTATGGCTACACCTTC
TRBV6-1,TRBD1,-,TRBJ1-6,CASSLGGQGYSPLHF,TGTGCCAGCAGTCTAGGGGGACAGGGATATTCACCCCTCCACTTT
TRBV2,-,-,TRBJ2-2,CAGQQSSLNTGELFF,TGTGCCGGCCAACAGAGTTCTTTGAACACCGGGGAGCTGTTTTTT
TRBV10-3,-,-,TRBJ2-7,CAISDSLGSGAHEQYF,TGTGCCATCAGTGACTCCCTGGGATCGGGAGCCCACGAGCAGTACTTC
TRBV25-1,TRBD1,few,TRBJ1-1,CASIERGRTEAFF,TGTGCCAGCATCGAAAGGGGGCGGACTGAAGCTTTCTTT
TRBV18,-,-,TRBJ1-1,CASSAGVNTEAFF,TGTGCCAGCTCCGCGGGGGTGAACACTGAAGCTTTCTTT
TRBV6-1,TRBD2,-,TRBJ2-1,CASSESIAGSASYNEQFF,TGTGCCAGCAGTGAATCGATAGCGGGATCAGCCTCCTACAATGAGCAGTTCTTC
TRBV7-7,TRBD1,once,TRBJ2-5,CASSEGQGQETQYF,TGTGCCAGCAGCGAGGGACAGGGCCAAGAGACCCAGTACTTC
TRBV7-2,TRBD2,-,TRBJ2-7,CASSLVFPGLAGNYEQYF,TGTGCCAGCAGCTTAGTTTTTCCTGGACTAGCGGGTAACTACGAGCAGTACTTC
TRBV18,-,-,TRBJ2-5,CASSLVAPSETQYF,TGTGCCAGCTCACTCGTGGCCCCCAGCGAGACCCAGTACTTC
TRBV28,-,-,TRBJ2-5,CASRGASPPRTQYF,TGTGCCAGCCGGGGGGCCAGCCCCCCCAGGACCCAGTACTTC
TRBV7-9,-,-,TRBJ2-5,CASSIKGRETQYF,TGTGCCAGCAGCATCAAAGGGAGAGAGACCCAGTACTTC
TRBV5-1,-,-,TRBJ2-3,CASSLGQLGGRTDTQYF,TGCGCCAGCAGCTTGGGACAGCTGGGAGGACGCACAGATACGCAGTATTTT
TRBV25-1,TRBD2,once,TRBJ2-1,CASSTTGGPYNEQFF,TGTGCCAGCAGCACAACGGGAGGGCCCTACAATGAGCAGTTCTTC
TRBV28,TRBD2,-,TRBJ2-5,CASSLLAGRETQYF,TGTGCCAGCAGTTTATTAGCGGGTAGGGAGACCCAGTACTTC
TRBV18,-,-,TRBJ1-4,CASSPPRATNEKLFF,TGTGCCAGCTCACCGCCCCGGGCAACTAATGAAAAACTGTTTTTT
TRBV29-1,-,-,TRBJ2-1,CSGGLLYNEQFF,TGCAGCGGGGGACTCCTCTACAATGAGCAGTTCTTC